Detailed here is one T cell receptor beta chain. Alongside a J-beta primer mix, a sample-barcoded 5' primer served in a second PCR lasting roughly 6 to 11 cycles. The study obtained at least 3 million CDR3-containing paired-end reads from every sample. TCRdb re-derived calls from the 5' RACE reads in MiXCR, one entry per CDR3 protein. The top ten clones hold 20% to 25% of a sample with some 920,000 distinct CDR3 sequences, roughly half of them seen once. This record belongs to a study of blood T cells in healthy people across ages. V shed 0 bases and J shed 0 bases, with 11 bases lying between them. In germline, CDR1 is MGHRA, CDR2 YSYEKL. This CDR3 comprises 16 residues.

The source is a woman aged 60-75 years in good health. This rearrangement joins TRBV4-1 to TRBJ1-1; D is perhaps TRBD1 (5 bases). Sample: blood. CDR3 DNA: TGCGCCAGCAGCCAAGAACCAGGGATAATGAACACTGAAGCTTTCTTT. Protein sequence: CASSQEPGIMNTEAFF.